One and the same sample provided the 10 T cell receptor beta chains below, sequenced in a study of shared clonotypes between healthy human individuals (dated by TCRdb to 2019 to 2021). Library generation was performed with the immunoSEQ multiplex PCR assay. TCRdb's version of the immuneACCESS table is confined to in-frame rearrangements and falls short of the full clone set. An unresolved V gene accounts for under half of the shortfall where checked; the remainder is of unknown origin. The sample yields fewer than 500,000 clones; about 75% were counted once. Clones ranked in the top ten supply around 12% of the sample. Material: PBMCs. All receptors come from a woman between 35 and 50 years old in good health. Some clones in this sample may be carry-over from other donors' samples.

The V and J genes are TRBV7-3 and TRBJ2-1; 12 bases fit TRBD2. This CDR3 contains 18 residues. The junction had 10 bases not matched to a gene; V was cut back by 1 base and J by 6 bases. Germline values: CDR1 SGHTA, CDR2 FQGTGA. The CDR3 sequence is CASSLRGPGLAGSNEQFF. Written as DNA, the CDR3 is TGTGCCAGCAGCTTAAGGGGCCCGGGACTAGCGGGTTCCAATGAGCAGTTCTTC.

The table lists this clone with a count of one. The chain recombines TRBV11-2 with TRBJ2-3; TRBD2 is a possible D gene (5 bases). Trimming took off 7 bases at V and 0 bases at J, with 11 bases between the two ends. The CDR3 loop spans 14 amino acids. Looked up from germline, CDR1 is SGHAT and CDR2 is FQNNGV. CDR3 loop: CASTQGGSTDTQYF. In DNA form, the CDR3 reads TGTGCCAGCACCCAAGGCGGGAGCACAGATACGCAGTATTTT. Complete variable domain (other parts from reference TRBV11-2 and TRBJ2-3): EAGVAQSPRYKIIEKRQSVAFWCNPISGHATLYWYQQILGQGPKLLIQFQNNGVVDDSQLPKDRFSAERLKGVDSTLKIQPAKLEDSAVYLCASTQGGSTDTQYFGPGTRLTVL.

The CDR3 bases are TGTGCCAGCACCCAACAGGGGGCGCGGGATCAGCCCCAGCATTTT. As protein: CASTQQGARDQPQHF. The chain is built from TRBV7-2 and TRBJ1-5; 9 bases are a match to TRBD1. This CDR3 comprises 15 residues. CDR1 is SGHTA and CDR2 is FQGNSA in the germline V gene. V gave up 7 bases and J gave up 5 bases; unmatched junction bases: 9.

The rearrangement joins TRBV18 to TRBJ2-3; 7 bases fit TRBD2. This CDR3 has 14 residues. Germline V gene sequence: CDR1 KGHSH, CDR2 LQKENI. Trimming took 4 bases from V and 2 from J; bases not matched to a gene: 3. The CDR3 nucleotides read TGTGCCAGCTCACTCGGACTAGACACAGATACGCAGTATTTT. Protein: CASSLGLDTDTQYF.

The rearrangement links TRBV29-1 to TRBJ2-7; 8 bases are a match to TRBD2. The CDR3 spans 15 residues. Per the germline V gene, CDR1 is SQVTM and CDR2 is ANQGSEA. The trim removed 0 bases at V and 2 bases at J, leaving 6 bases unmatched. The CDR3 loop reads CSVEDPRGGPYEQYF. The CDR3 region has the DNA TGCAGCGTTGAAGACCCCCGGGGGGGGCCCTACGAGCAGTACTTC.

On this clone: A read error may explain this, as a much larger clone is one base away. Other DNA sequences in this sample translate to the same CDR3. CDR3 sequence: CASSDPLGKAPVRGGYTF. The CDR3 region has the DNA TGTGCCAGCAGTGACCCCCTCGGGAAGGCGCCCGTCAGGGGAGGCTACACCTTC. V is TRBV2 and J is TRBJ1-2; D possibly corresponds to TRBD1 (6 bases). Germline V gives CDR1 SNHLY, CDR2 FYNNEI. The CDR3 runs to 18 residues. The V end lost 3 bases, the J end lost 8 bases, and 28 bases lay between the germline ends.

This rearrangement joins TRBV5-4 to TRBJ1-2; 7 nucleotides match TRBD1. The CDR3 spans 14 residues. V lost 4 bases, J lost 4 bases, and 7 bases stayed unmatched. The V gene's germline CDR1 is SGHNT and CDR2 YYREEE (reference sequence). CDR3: CASSPDRVSYGYTF. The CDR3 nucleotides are TGTGCCAGCAGCCCTGACAGGGTTAGCTATGGCTACACCTTC. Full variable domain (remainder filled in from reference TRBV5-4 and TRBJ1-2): ETGVTQSPTHLIKTRGQQVTLRCSSQSGHNTVSWYQQALGQGPQFIFQYYREEENGRGNFPPRFSGLQFPNYSSELNVNALELDDSALYLCASSPDRVSYGYTFGSGTRLTVV.

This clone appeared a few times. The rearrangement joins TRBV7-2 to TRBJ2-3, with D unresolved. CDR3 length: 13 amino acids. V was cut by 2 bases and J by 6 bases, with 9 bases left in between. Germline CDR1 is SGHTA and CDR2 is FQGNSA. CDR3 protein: CASSLPLEDTQYF. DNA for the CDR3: TGTGCCAGCAGCTTACCCCTGGAGGATACGCAGTATTTT.

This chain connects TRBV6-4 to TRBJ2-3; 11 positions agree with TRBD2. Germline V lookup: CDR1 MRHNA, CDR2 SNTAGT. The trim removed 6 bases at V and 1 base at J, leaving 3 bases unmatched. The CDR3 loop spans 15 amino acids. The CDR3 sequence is CASRATSGGTDTQYF. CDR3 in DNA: TGTGCCAGCAGAGCGACTAGCGGGGGCACAGATACGCAGTATTTT.

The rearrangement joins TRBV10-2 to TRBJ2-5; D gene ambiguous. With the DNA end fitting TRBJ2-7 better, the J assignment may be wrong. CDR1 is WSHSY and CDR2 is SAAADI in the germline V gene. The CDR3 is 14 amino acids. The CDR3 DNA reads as TGCGCCAGCTGCAGACTGGCCAGCTCCTACGAGCAGTACTTC. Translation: CASCRLASSYEQYF.